This T cell receptor (beta chain) was observed in a study of response to subunit inactivated influenza vaccine. TCRdb passed the RT-PCR reads through MiXCR, listing each CDR3 protein once. The table records under 850,000 distinct CDR3 sequences, around 18% of them present only once. Overall study findings and caveats: It was suggested by the authors that few new T cells are recruited by each seasonal influenza vaccination.

The J segment lost 5 bases and the V segment lost 11 bases, leaving 11 bases of the junction unmatched. CDR3 length: 14 residues. Remarks on this clonotype: Its cognate antigen is unknown.

The TCR was taken from a man aged 45-65 years who received an inactivated influenza vaccine. V and J are TRBV12-3 or TRBV12-4 and TRBJ2-5; 10 bases agree with TRBD1. Sequenced material: PBMCs from blood, taken 4 to 6 days after vaccination. This CDR3 reads CASRDRGWGETQYF. CDR3 DNA sequence: TGTGCCTCCCGGGACAGGGGCTGGGGGGAGACCCAGTACTTC.